This TCR beta chain was identified during a study of cytomegalovirus exposure and HLA in healthy donors. Both 60 Vbeta primers and 13 Jbeta primers went into the PCR. TCRdb keeps only in-frame clones here, not all; method: immunoSEQ multiplex PCR. This sample has about 120,000 clones, with approximately 76% found just once. Trimming took 8 bases from V and 6 from J; bases not matched to a gene: 13. Germline values: CDR1 LNHNV, CDR2 YYDKDF (reference sequence). The CDR3 is 15 residues long. The TCR comes from a man in his sixties in good health and CMV-seropositive. The rearrangement uses TRBV15 and TRBJ2-1, with TRBD2 matching over 7 bases. What was sequenced was PBMCs. The CDR3 DNA reads as TGTGCCACCCAGACCTTCGGGGGGAAGTTCAATGAGCAGTTCTTC. The encoded protein is CATQTFGGKFNEQFF.